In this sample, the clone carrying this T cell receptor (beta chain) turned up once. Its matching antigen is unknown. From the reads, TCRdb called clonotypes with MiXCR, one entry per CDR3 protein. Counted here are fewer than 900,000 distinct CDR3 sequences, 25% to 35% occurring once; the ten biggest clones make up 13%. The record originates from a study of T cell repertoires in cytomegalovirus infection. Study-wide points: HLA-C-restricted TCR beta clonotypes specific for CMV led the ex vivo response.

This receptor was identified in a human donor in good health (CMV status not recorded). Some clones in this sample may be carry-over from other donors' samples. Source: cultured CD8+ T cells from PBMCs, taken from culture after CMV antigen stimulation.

In DNA form, the CDR3 reads TGTGCCAGCAGTTATCTTCTGACAGCGAACTATGGCTACACCTTC. Protein product: CASSYLLTANYGYTF. The rearrangement joins TRBV6-6 to TRBJ1-2, with D possibly TRBD1 on 5 matching bases. This CDR3 has 15 amino acids. Per the germline V gene, CDR1 is MNHNY and CDR2 is SVGAGI (reference sequence). Trimming removed 3 bases at V and 2 bases at J, with 13 bases between.